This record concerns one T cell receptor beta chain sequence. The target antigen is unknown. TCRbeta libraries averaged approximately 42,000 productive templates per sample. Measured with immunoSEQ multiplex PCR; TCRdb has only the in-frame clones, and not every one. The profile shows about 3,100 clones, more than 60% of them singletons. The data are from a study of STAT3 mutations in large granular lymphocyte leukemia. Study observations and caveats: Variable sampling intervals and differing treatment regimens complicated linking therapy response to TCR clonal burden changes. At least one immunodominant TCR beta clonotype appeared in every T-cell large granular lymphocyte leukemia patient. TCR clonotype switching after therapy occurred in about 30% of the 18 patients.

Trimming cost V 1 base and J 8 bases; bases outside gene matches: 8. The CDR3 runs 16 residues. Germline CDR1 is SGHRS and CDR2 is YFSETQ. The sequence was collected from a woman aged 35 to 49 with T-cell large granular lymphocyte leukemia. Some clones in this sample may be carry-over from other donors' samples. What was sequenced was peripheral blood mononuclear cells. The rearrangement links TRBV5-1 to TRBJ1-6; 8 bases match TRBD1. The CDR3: CASSLTGQGGDSPLHF. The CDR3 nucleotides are TGCGCCAGCAGCTTGACCGGACAGGGTGGGGATTCACCCCTCCACTTT.